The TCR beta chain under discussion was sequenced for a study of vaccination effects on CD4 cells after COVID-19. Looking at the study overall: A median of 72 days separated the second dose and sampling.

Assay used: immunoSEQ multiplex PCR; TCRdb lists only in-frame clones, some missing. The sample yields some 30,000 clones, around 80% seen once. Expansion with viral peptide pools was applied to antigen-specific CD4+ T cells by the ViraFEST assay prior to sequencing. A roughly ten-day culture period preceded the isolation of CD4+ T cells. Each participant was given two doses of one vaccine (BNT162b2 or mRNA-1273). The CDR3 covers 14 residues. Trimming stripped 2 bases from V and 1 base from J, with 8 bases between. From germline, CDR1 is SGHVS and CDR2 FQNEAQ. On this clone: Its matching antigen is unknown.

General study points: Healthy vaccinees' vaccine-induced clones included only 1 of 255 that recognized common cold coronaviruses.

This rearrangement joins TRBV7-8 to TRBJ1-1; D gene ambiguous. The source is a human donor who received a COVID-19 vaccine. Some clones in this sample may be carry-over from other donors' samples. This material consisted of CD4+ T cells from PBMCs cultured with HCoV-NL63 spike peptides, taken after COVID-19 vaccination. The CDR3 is CASSLRRANTEAFF. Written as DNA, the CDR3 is TGTGCCAGCAGCTTACGACGGGCGAACACTGAAGCTTTCTTT.